The rows below give T cell receptor beta chains drawn from one sample of a study of shared clonotypes between healthy human individuals. The method was immunoSEQ multiplex PCR; TCRdb's version includes in-frame clones alone and lacks a portion of them. This table holds roughly 2 million clones, about 95% found once. Sample: naive CD8+ T cells sorted from blood. The receptors originated from a man between 18 and 29 years old in good health. The CDR3 runs from the conserved cysteine through the conserved F or W. A D gene is named only where the DNA matches it firmly. The size of a clone is reported for some rows only, either as once, few or many, or as a class for expanded clones.

d_call: TRBD1; j_call: TRBJ2-7; clone_size: NA; v_call: TRBV6-1; cdr3_aa: CASSELGTGTHEQYF; cdr3_nt: TGTGCCAGCAGTGAACTGGGGACAGGCACACACGAGCAGTACTTC
d_call: TRBD1; j_call: TRBJ1-3; clone_size: once; v_call: TRBV5-1; cdr3_aa: CASSLETGISGNTIYF; cdr3_nt: TGCGCCAGCAGCTTGGAGACAGGGATCTCTGGAAACACCATATATTTT
d_call: NA; j_call: TRBJ2-7; clone_size: NA; v_call: TRBV11-2; cdr3_aa: CASSFGEGGSSYEQYF; cdr3_nt: TGTGCCAGCAGCTTTGGGGAAGGAGGAAGCTCCTACGAGCAGTACTTC
d_call: TRBD2; j_call: TRBJ2-5; clone_size: once; v_call: TRBV12-5; cdr3_aa: CASGKGLAGGETQYF; cdr3_nt: TGTGCTAGTGGTAAGGGACTAGCGGGAGGCGAGACCCAGTACTTC
d_call: NA; j_call: TRBJ2-7; clone_size: NA; v_call: TRBV4-1; cdr3_aa: CASSQVTAETYEQYF; cdr3_nt: TGCGCCAGCAGCCAAGTGACGGCAGAGACCTACGAGCAGTACTTC
d_call: NA; j_call: TRBJ2-3; clone_size: NA; v_call: TRBV10-3; cdr3_aa: CAISELTGSDTQYF; cdr3_nt: TGTGCCATCAGTGAGTTAACAGGGTCAGATACGCAGTATTTT
d_call: NA; j_call: TRBJ2-1; clone_size: NA; v_call: TRBV11-2; cdr3_aa: CASSLDPAGANEQFF; cdr3_nt: TGTGCCAGCAGCTTAGATCCCGCCGGCGCCAATGAGCAGTTCTTC
d_call: TRBD2; j_call: TRBJ2-7; clone_size: NA; v_call: TRBV5-4; cdr3_aa: CASSSAGGRFDEQYF; cdr3_nt: TGTGCCAGCAGCTCGGCAGGCGGGAGATTCGACGAGCAGTACTTC
d_call: TRBD2; j_call: TRBJ2-7; clone_size: NA; v_call: TRBV5-6; cdr3_aa: CASSLGLAGDYEQYF; cdr3_nt: TGTGCCAGCAGCCTAGGACTAGCGGGGGACTACGAGCAGTACTTC
d_call: NA; j_call: TRBJ1-3; clone_size: once; v_call: TRBV10-1; cdr3_aa: CASSDQMDTIYF; cdr3_nt: TGCGCCAGCAGTGATCAGATGGACACCATATATTTT
d_call: NA; j_call: TRBJ2-3; clone_size: once; v_call: TRBV6-5; cdr3_aa: CASSRGLLTDTQYF; cdr3_nt: TGTGCCAGCAGTCGCGGACTTCTCACAGATACGCAGTATTTT
d_call: NA; j_call: TRBJ1-2; clone_size: NA; v_call: TRBV4-3; cdr3_aa: CASSQDALKTGFYGYTF; cdr3_nt: TGCGCCAGCAGCCAAGACGCCCTGAAGACAGGATTTTATGGCTACACCTTC
d_call: TRBD2; j_call: TRBJ2-1; clone_size: NA; v_call: TRBV7-2; cdr3_aa: CASSLRSGGADEQFF; cdr3_nt: TGTGCCAGCAGCTTAAGAAGCGGGGGGGCCGATGAGCAGTTCTTC
d_call: NA; j_call: TRBJ2-7; clone_size: NA; v_call: TRBV6-5; cdr3_aa: CASSSEGREQYF; cdr3_nt: TGTGCCAGCAGTTCAGAAGGGCGCGAGCAGTACTTC
d_call: TRBD1; j_call: TRBJ1-2; clone_size: NA; v_call: TRBV29-1; cdr3_aa: CSVRDRGGYTF; cdr3_nt: TGCAGCGTACGGGACAGGGGAGGCTACACCTTC
d_call: NA; j_call: TRBJ2-1; clone_size: NA; v_call: TRBV7-8; cdr3_aa: CASSLESTYNEQFF; cdr3_nt: TGTGCCAGCAGCTTAGAGTCTACCTACAATGAGCAGTTCTTC
d_call: NA; j_call: TRBJ1-5; clone_size: NA; v_call: TRBV4-1; cdr3_aa: CASSQSRQGNQPQHF; cdr3_nt: TGCGCCAGCAGCCAATCCCGCCAGGGGAATCAGCCCCAGCATTTT
d_call: NA; j_call: TRBJ1-5; clone_size: NA; v_call: TRBV27; cdr3_aa: CASSLGVGNQPQHF; cdr3_nt: TGTGCCAGCAGTCTGGGGGTTGGGAATCAGCCCCAGCATTTT
d_call: NA; j_call: TRBJ1-2; clone_size: NA; v_call: TRBV4-3; cdr3_aa: CASSEPEQGFYGYTF; cdr3_nt: TGCGCCAGCAGCGAACCTGAACAGGGATTCTATGGCTACACCTTC
d_call: TRBD1; j_call: TRBJ2-3; clone_size: NA; v_call: TRBV6-5; cdr3_aa: CASRGQEIDTQYF; cdr3_nt: TGTGCCAGCAGAGGACAGGAGATAGATACGCAGTATTTT
d_call: TRBD2; j_call: TRBJ2-3; clone_size: NA; v_call: TRBV15; cdr3_aa: CATSSAGETDTQYF; cdr3_nt: TGTGCCACCAGCAGTGCGGGAGAGACAGATACGCAGTATTTT
d_call: NA; j_call: TRBJ1-4; clone_size: NA; v_call: TRBV6-5; cdr3_aa: CASGTDENEKLFF; cdr3_nt: TGTGCCAGCGGGACGGACGAGAATGAAAAACTGTTTTTT
d_call: NA; j_call: TRBJ2-1; clone_size: NA; v_call: TRBV21-1; cdr3_aa: CASSLTRGGEQFF; cdr3_nt: TGTGCCAGCAGTCTGACCCGGGGCGGTGAGCAGTTCTTC
d_call: NA; j_call: TRBJ2-2; clone_size: NA; v_call: TRBV11-2; cdr3_aa: CASSLGPGTRTGELFF; cdr3_nt: TGTGCCAGCAGCTTAGGGCCCGGGACGAGAACCGGGGAGCTGTTTTTT
d_call: TRBD1; j_call: TRBJ1-1; clone_size: NA; v_call: TRBV7-9; cdr3_aa: CASSSEVGTGTEAFF; cdr3_nt: TGTGCCAGCAGCTCCGAAGTAGGGACAGGCACTGAAGCTTTCTTT
d_call: TRBD2; j_call: TRBJ2-7; clone_size: once; v_call: TRBV7-9; cdr3_aa: CASSSLLAGPGETYEQYF; cdr3_nt: TGTGCCAGCAGTTCCCTTCTAGCGGGGCCTGGTGAAACCTACGAGCAGTACTTC
d_call: TRBD1; j_call: TRBJ2-5; clone_size: once; v_call: TRBV6-1; cdr3_aa: CASRYKQGAQETQYF; cdr3_nt: TGTGCCAGCAGATACAAGCAGGGGGCCCAAGAGACCCAGTACTTC
d_call: TRBD2; j_call: TRBJ2-3; clone_size: NA; v_call: TRBV5-1; cdr3_aa: CASSLSGGAPDTQYF; cdr3_nt: TGCGCCAGCAGCTTAAGCGGGGGGGCCCCAGATACGCAGTATTTT
d_call: NA; j_call: TRBJ2-2; clone_size: NA; v_call: TRBV6-4; cdr3_aa: CASSEDPKGGGELFF; cdr3_nt: TGTGCCAGCAGTGAAGACCCCAAAGGGGGCGGGGAGCTGTTTTTT
d_call: TRBD1; j_call: TRBJ1-4; clone_size: NA; v_call: TRBV5-4; cdr3_aa: CASSLTKDREGEKLFF; cdr3_nt: TGTGCCAGCAGCTTGACAAAGGACAGGGAGGGTGAAAAACTGTTTTTT
d_call: NA; j_call: TRBJ2-4; clone_size: many; v_call: TRBV7-2; cdr3_aa: CASSWEVGDIQYF; cdr3_nt: TGTGCCAGCAGCTGGGAGGTAGGGGACATTCAGTACTTC
d_call: NA; j_call: TRBJ1-1; clone_size: NA; v_call: TRBV6-5; cdr3_aa: CASTTWTEGKTEAFF; cdr3_nt: TGTGCCAGCACCACCTGGACGGAGGGTAAGACTGAAGCTTTCTTT
d_call: NA; j_call: TRBJ2-1; clone_size: NA; v_call: TRBV12-5; cdr3_aa: CASGLTGPYNEQFF; cdr3_nt: TGTGCTAGTGGTTTGACAGGGCCTTACAATGAGCAGTTCTTC
d_call: NA; j_call: TRBJ2-3; clone_size: NA; v_call: TRBV9; cdr3_aa: CASSAPPGLGDSYTDTQYF; cdr3_nt: TGTGCCAGCAGCGCCCCGCCAGGGCTAGGGGATTCTTACACAGATACGCAGTATTTT
d_call: NA; j_call: TRBJ2-7; clone_size: NA; v_call: TRBV19; cdr3_aa: CASSPATGTYEQYF; cdr3_nt: TGTGCCAGTAGTCCCGCTACGGGTACCTACGAGCAGTACTTC
d_call: NA; j_call: TRBJ1-1; clone_size: few; v_call: TRBV30; cdr3_aa: CAWGAIGDEAFF; cdr3_nt: TGTGCCTGGGGAGCTATCGGGGATGAAGCTTTCTTT
d_call: TRBD2; j_call: TRBJ2-1; clone_size: once; v_call: TRBV12-5; cdr3_aa: CASGLTSGVNEQFF; cdr3_nt: TGTGCTAGTGGTTTGACTAGCGGGGTGAATGAGCAGTTCTTC
d_call: NA; j_call: TRBJ2-1; clone_size: NA; v_call: TRBV6-1; cdr3_aa: CASSGTPASAYNEQFF; cdr3_nt: TGTGCCAGCAGTGGCACCCCAGCAAGTGCATACAATGAGCAGTTCTTC
d_call: NA; j_call: TRBJ2-7; clone_size: NA; v_call: TRBV4-1; cdr3_aa: CASSLAEGIYEQYF; cdr3_nt: TGCGCCAGCAGCCTAGCGGAAGGAATCTACGAGCAGTACTTC
d_call: NA; j_call: TRBJ2-2; clone_size: NA; v_call: TRBV4-3; cdr3_aa: CASSQVPRTDTGELFF; cdr3_nt: TGCGCCAGCAGCCAAGTCCCGCGTACCGACACCGGGGAGCTGTTTTTT
d_call: NA; j_call: TRBJ2-2; clone_size: NA; v_call: TRBV10-1; cdr3_aa: CASSDGSPATGELFF; cdr3_nt: TGCGCCAGCAGTGACGGGAGTCCTGCGACCGGGGAGCTGTTTTTT
d_call: NA; j_call: TRBJ2-7; clone_size: NA; v_call: TRBV28; cdr3_aa: CASSFSVNSYEQYF; cdr3_nt: TGTGCCAGCAGTTTCTCAGTCAACTCCTACGAGCAGTACTTC
d_call: NA; j_call: TRBJ2-3; clone_size: NA; v_call: TRBV28; cdr3_aa: CASSLRRLGGADTQYF; cdr3_nt: TGTGCCAGCAGTTTACGCCGTTTGGGGGGGGCCGATACGCAGTATTTT
d_call: NA; j_call: TRBJ2-7; clone_size: NA; v_call: TRBV11-1; cdr3_aa: CASSLGQVYEQYF; cdr3_nt: TGTGCCAGCAGCTTAGGACAGGTCTACGAGCAGTACTTC
d_call: NA; j_call: TRBJ1-4; clone_size: NA; v_call: TRBV28; cdr3_aa: CASARGEKLFF; cdr3_nt: TGTGCCAGCGCTCGGGGAGAAAAACTGTTTTTT
d_call: NA; j_call: TRBJ2-6; clone_size: NA; v_call: TRBV28; cdr3_aa: CASSFRGMGANVLTF; cdr3_nt: TGTGCCAGCAGTTTTAGGGGTATGGGGGCCAACGTCCTGACTTTC